The source of this T cell receptor beta chain is a study of blood T cell repertoires in COVID-19. Study as a whole: There were acute and convalescent COVID-19 samples, and they came from the United States, Italy and Spain.

TCRdb's table, derived via immunoSEQ multiplex PCR, lists solely in-frame clones and lacks some. The sample records some 140,000 clones, 84% being singletons. This CDR3 region has 16 residues. Germline CDR1 reads SGHTA; CDR2 reads FQGTGA. The V end was cut by 2 bases, the J end by 1 base, with 11 bases between. Sequencing used peripheral blood. This chain joins TRBV7-3 and TRBJ2-2; possibly TRBD1 for D (5 bases). The receptor's source is a man aged 55 to 70 with acute or convalescent COVID-19. In DNA, the CDR3 is TGTGCCAGCAGCTTATTCCCGACAGAGAACACCGGGGAGCTGTTTTTT. Translating gives CASSLFPTENTGELFF.